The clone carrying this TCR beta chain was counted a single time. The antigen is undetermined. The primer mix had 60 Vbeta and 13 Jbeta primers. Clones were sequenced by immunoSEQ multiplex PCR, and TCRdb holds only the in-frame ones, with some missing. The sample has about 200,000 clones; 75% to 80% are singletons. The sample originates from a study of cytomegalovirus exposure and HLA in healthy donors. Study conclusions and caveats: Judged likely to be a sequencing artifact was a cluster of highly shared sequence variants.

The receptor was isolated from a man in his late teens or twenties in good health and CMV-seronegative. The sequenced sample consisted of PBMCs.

The CDR3 nucleotides are TGTGCCAGCTCACCACGGGACAGCTCCTACAATGAGCAGTTCTTC. Protein product: CASSPRDSSYNEQFF. The chain employs TRBV18 and TRBJ2-1; 7 positions agree with TRBD1. CDR3 size: 15 residues. Per germline, CDR1 KGHSH and CDR2 LQKENI. The V and J ends lost 1 base and 0 bases, in that order; junction bases with no gene match: 0.